The clone carrying this T cell receptor (beta chain) was observed a handful of times. This entry comes from a study of prognosis after radiotherapy for stage I lung cancer. Looking at the study overall: Recruiting of stage I non-small cell lung cancer patients into the study occurred between 2018 and 2019.

Researchers used two-round multiplex PCR to amplify TCR beta CDR3 starting from genomic DNA. Initially, in first-round PCR, primers specific to each TRBV and TRBJ gene were used. Second-round PCR employed universal primers. In TCRdb, the multiplex PCR reads were re-called with MiXCR into one record per CDR3 protein. The data show 20,000 to 30,000 distinct CDR3 sequences, 36% seen once. The length of the CDR3 is 15 residues. Germline V gives CDR1 LGHDT, CDR2 YNNKEL (reference sequence). The trim removed 4 bases at V and 3 bases at J, leaving 6 bases unmatched. V and J are TRBV3-1 and TRBJ2-1; 7 positions agree with TRBD2. Sequencing used PBMCs, obtained before or after stereotactic body radiation therapy (not recorded which). This clonotype was sampled from a donor over 45 with non-small cell lung cancer. In DNA, the CDR3 is TGTGCCAGCAGCCCAGGACTAGGGATCTACAATGAGCAGTTCTTC. Translated, it gives CASSPGLGIYNEQFF.